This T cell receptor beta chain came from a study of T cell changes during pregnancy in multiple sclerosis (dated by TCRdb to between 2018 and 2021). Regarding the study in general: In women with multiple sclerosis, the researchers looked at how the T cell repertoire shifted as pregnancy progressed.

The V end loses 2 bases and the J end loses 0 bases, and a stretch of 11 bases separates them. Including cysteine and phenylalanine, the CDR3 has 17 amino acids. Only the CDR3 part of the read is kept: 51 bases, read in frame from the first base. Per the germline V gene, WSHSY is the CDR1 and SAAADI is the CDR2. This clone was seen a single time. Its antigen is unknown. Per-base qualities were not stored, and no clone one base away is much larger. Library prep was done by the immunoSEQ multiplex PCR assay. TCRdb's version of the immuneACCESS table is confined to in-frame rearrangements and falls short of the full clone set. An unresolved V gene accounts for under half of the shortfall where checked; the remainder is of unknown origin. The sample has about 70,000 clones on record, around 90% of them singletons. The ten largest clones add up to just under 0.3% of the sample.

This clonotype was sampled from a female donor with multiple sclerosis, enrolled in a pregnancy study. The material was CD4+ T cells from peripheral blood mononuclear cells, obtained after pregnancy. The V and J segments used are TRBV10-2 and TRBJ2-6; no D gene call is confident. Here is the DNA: TGCGCCAGCAGTGAGGCTGGGCCTCGCTCTGGGGCCAACGTCCTGACTTTC. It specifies CASSEAGPRSGANVLTF.